These 25 T cell receptor beta chains share one sample of origin, sequenced in a study of CD8+CD57+ T cells in acquired aplastic anemia. The TCR beta profiling, which covered VDJ combination and CDR3 sequence, was carried out using genomic DNA as the template. One entry per CDR3 protein, called by TCRdb with MiXCR from the reads. The top ten clones hold under 5% of a sample with some 410,000 distinct CDR3 sequences, just under 70% of them seen once. Sequences were obtained from sorted CD4+, CD8+, or CD8+CD57+ T cells (not recorded which) from PBMCs. These receptors all stem from a human donor in good health, serving as a control.

V gene TRBV5-1 combines with J gene TRBJ2-7; D may match TRBD1 or TRBD2 (5 bases each). CDR1 is SGHRS, CDR2 YFSETQ, per germline. This CDR3 contains 13 residues. V dropped 7 bases and J dropped 5 bases, with 16 bases sitting between them. For the CDR3, the DNA is TGCGCCAGCGGGACGGCGAGGGGCCACGAGCAGTACTTC. Translated, it gives CASGTARGHEQYF.

The V gene is TRBV7-9, the J gene TRBJ1-1; TRBD1 matches 7 bases. V was clipped by 1 base and J by 14 bases; unmatched bases: 16. Germline CDR1 reads SEHNR; CDR2 reads FQNEAQ (reference sequence). The CDR3 covers 15 residues. This CDR3 is CASSLVGTEAIFGFF. The CDR3 bases are TGTGCCAGCAGCTTAGTCGGGACAGAAGCTATCTTTGGATTCTTT. The full variable domain, with the rest looked up from reference TRBV7-9 and TRBJ1-1, is DTGVSQNPRHKITKRGQNVTFRCDPISEHNRLYWYRQTLGQGPEFLTYFQNEAQLEKSRLLSDRFSAERPKGSFSTLEIQRTEQGDSAMYLCASSLVGTEAIFGFFGQGTRLTVV.

The chain recombines TRBV11-2 with TRBJ2-7; 9 bases are shared with TRBD2. There are 17 residues in the CDR3. Trimming cost V 0 bases and J 2 bases; bases outside gene matches: 8. CDR1 is SGHAT, CDR2 FQNNGV, per germline. The CDR3 coding sequence is TGTGCCAGCAGCTTAGACGGTAACCGCGGGGGGGCCTACGAGCAGTACTTC. This gives the protein CASSLDGNRGGAYEQYF. Combining the CDR3 with reference TRBV11-2 and TRBJ2-7 gives the whole variable domain EAGVAQSPRYKIIEKRQSVAFWCNPISGHATLYWYQQILGQGPKLLIQFQNNGVVDDSQLPKDRFSAERLKGVDSTLKIQPAKLEDSAVYLCASSLDGNRGGAYEQYFGPGTRLTVT.

In this sample, this clonotype turned up many times. V gene TRBV5-4 combines with J gene TRBJ2-1, with D unresolved. The germline V and J ends were trimmed by 2 bases and 5 bases, with 11 bases remaining between them. Germline V gene sequence: CDR1 SGHNT, CDR2 YYREEE (reference sequence). The CDR3 is 14 amino acids. The CDR3 reads CASSFLARDNEQFF. CDR3 coding DNA: TGTGCCAGCAGCTTTCTCGCTAGGGACAATGAGCAGTTCTTC.

This clonotype has a handful of counts. V and J are TRBV12-3 or TRBV12-4 and TRBJ2-7; 7 nucleotides match TRBD1. CDR3 size: 12 residues. J lost 5 bases, V lost 6 bases, and 4 bases had no gene match. The CDR3 DNA reads as TGTGCCAGCAGCCAGACAGGGCACGAGCAGTACTTC. Protein product: CASSQTGHEQYF.

This clonotype was detected a few times. This chain uses TRBV15 with TRBJ1-6; no reliable D call. V lost 3 bases, J lost 0 bases, and 9 bases lay in between. The CDR3 contains 16 residues. The germline V gene encodes CDR1 LNHNV and CDR2 YYDKDF (reference sequence). The CDR3 DNA follows: TGTGCCACCAGCAGCGCGGAGAGCTCCTATAATTCACCCCTCCACTTT. Translation: CATSSAESSYNSPLHF. Full variable domain (rest looked up from reference TRBV15 and TRBJ1-6): DAMVIQNPRYQVTQFGKPVTLSCSQTLNHNVMYWYQQKSSQAPKLLFHYYDKDFNNEADTPDNFQSRRPNTSFCFLDIRSPGLGDTAMYLCATSSAESSYNSPLHFGNGTRLTVT.

There are many counts of this clonotype. J is TRBJ2-3 and V is TRBV3-1; D not resolved. In germline, CDR1 is LGHDT, CDR2 YNNKEL (reference sequence). V lost 0 bases and J lost 1, with 5 bases in between. The length of the CDR3 is 14 residues. CDR3 nucleotides: TGTGCCAGCAGCCAAGAATTCGGCACAGATACGCAGTATTTT. Protein: CASSQEFGTDTQYF.

The table lists this clonotype with many counts. The rearrangement joins TRBV4-1 to TRBJ2-1; 9 nucleotides align to TRBD1. J was trimmed by 2 bases and V by 7 bases; bases with no gene match: 3. The CDR3 spans 14 residues. Per germline, CDR1 MGHRA and CDR2 YSYEKL. In DNA form, the CDR3 reads TGCGCCAGCAAACAGGGGGCTGCCTACAATGAGCAGTTCTTC. Its protein product is CASKQGAAYNEQFF.

This clonotype has just a few counts. V gene TRBV12-5 combines with J gene TRBJ1-2; D not certain. The CDR3 is made up of 13 amino acids. Germline lookup yields CDR1 LGHNT and CDR2 FRNRAP. Between the trimmed V and J ends, which lost 7 bases and 4 bases, there was a span of 13 bases. This CDR3 is CASAVRVTYGYTF. CDR3 DNA sequence: TGTGCTAGTGCCGTCCGCGTAACCTATGGCTACACCTTC.

This sequence joins TRBV12-3 or TRBV12-4 and TRBJ2-3, with D perhaps assigned TRBD1 or TRBD2 (5 bases each). V lost 6 bases and J 3 bases, leaving 16 bases between the germline ends. The CDR3 has 15 amino acids. For the CDR3, the DNA is TGTGCCAGCAGCCGCAGGGAGATGGTAACAGATACGCAGTATTTT. Its translation: CASSRREMVTDTQYF.

The chain is built from TRBV10-3 and TRBJ2-2; 7 nucleotides match TRBD1. The junction had 5 bases not matched to a gene; V was cut back by 10 bases and J by 0 bases. The length of the CDR3 is 14 residues. Germline V CDR1 and CDR2: ENHRY, SYGVKD. In DNA form, the CDR3 reads TGTGCCACCCGGACAGGCGCGAACACCGGGGAGCTGTTTTTT. Translating it yields CATRTGANTGELFF.

As concerns this clonotype: A junction end diverges from the germline sequence, so it may reflect a read error. This chain connects TRBV7-2 to TRBJ2-1, with 9 bases lining up with TRBD1. Germline V lookup: CDR1 SGHTA, CDR2 FQGNSA. The CDR3 is 14 residues long. The CDR3 region is CASKGDRGSDQELF. CDR3 nucleotide sequence: TGTGCCAGCAAGGGAGACAGGGGGAGTGACCAGGAGCTCTTC.

There are many counts of this clonotype. CDR3 in amino acids: CASSPRGLNTGELFF. The CDR3, as DNA: TGTGCCAGCAGTCCCAGGGGATTGAACACCGGGGAGCTGTTTTTT. The genes are TRBV12-3 or TRBV12-4 and TRBJ2-2; possibly TRBD1 for D (6 bases). Trimming shortened V by 5 bases and J by 1 base, and 11 bases separated the two germline ends. The CDR3 loop spans 15 amino acids.

With regard to this clonotype: A junction end diverges from the germline sequence, so it may reflect a read error. The V gene is TRBV7-2, the J gene TRBJ1-6, with D unclear. The CDR3 is 14 amino acids. CDR1 and CDR2 from the germline V gene are SGHTA and FQGNSA. In nucleotides, the CDR3 is TGTGCCAGCAGTCCTGATATGGGTAATTCTCCCCTCCTCTTT. Protein sequence: CASSPDMGNSPLLF.

Concerning this clonotype: A much larger clone is a single base away; this may be a read error. This CDR3 is missing its conserved last phenylalanine or tryptophan, likely due to a read error. This chain connects TRBV13 to TRBJ2-5; 7 nucleotides align to TRBD1. Germline CDR1 PRHDT, CDR2 FYEKMQ (reference sequence). This CDR3 spans 15 amino acids. V was clipped by 5 bases and J by 3 bases; unmatched bases: 9. For the CDR3, the DNA is TGTGCCAGCAGCGTTTTAGACAGGGATGAAGAGACCCAGTACTCC. Protein product: CASSVLDRDEETQYS.

Comment on this clonotype: The junction does not match germline at one end; this may be a read error. The gene calls are TRBV7-2 and TRBJ2-3, with a possible D match to TRBD1 (7 bases). The length of the CDR3 is 15 residues. CDR1 and CDR2 from the germline V gene are SGHTA and FQGNSA. DNA for the CDR3: TGTGCCAGCAGCTTAGGGGCAGGGGGGAACACTACAGCGTTCTTT. This translates into CASSLGAGGNTTAFF.

This clonotype has more than one count but fewer than ten. The rearrangement joins TRBV4-1 to TRBJ2-7; 7 nucleotides align to TRBD1. CDR1 and CDR2 from the germline V gene are MGHRA and YSYEKL. The J segment lost 4 bases and the V segment lost 2 bases, leaving 5 bases of the junction unmatched. This CDR3 has 14 residues. As DNA, the CDR3 is TGCGCCAGCAGCCAATACCGGACAGGATACGAGCAGTACTTC. It codes for CASSQYRTGYEQYF.

This clonotype appeared many times. V usage is TRBV7-3 and J usage is TRBJ2-1; 10 nucleotides agree with TRBD2. Germline CDR1 reads SGHTA; CDR2 reads FQGTGA. V lost 1 base and J lost 5; bases outside the gene matches: 2. This CDR3 spans 15 amino acids. As DNA, the CDR3 is TGTGCCAGCAGCTTAATGCTAGCGGGGGACAATGAGCAGTTCTTC. It translates to CASSLMLAGDNEQFF.

Note on this clonotype: The junction and the germline gene differ at one end; a read error may be behind it. The gene calls are TRBV7-2 and TRBJ2-7; TRBD2 agrees at 7 bases. The CDR3 totals 14 residues. Germline V CDR1 and CDR2: SGHTA, FQGNSA. In DNA form, the CDR3 reads TGTGCCAGCAGCCAGGGCAGGCGCGGGGGAACTCAGGACTTC. It yields the protein CASSQGRRGGTQDF.

This clonotype was counted many times. The chain links TRBV7-2 to TRBJ2-6; the D gene is possibly TRBD1 (6 bases). Trimming removed 3 bases at V and 0 bases at J, with 12 bases between. The CDR3 is made up of 17 amino acids. Germline assignment: CDR1 SGHTA and CDR2 FQGNSA. Written as DNA, the CDR3 is TGTGCCAGCAGCTTGGTGGGGGCCATCTCTGGGGCCAACGTCCTGACTTTC. Residues: CASSLVGAISGANVLTF.

The table lists this clonotype with many counts. The germline gene is not matched at one end of the junction; a read error may be the cause. The chain employs TRBV7-2 and TRBJ1-2; the D is unclear. The CDR3 spans 12 residues. Germline V gene lookup returns CDR1 SGHTA and CDR2 FQGNSA. CDR3 sequence: CASSLSGNGYTF. DNA of the CDR3: TGCGCCAGCAGCTTGTCCGGGAATGGCTACACCTTC.

As regards this clonotype: The final CDR3 position lacks the conserved phenylalanine or tryptophan, pointing to a likely read error. The chain employs TRBV6-2 or TRBV6-3 and TRBJ2-5, with 9 nucleotides matching TRBD2. CDR3 size: 14 residues. The V segment lost 3 bases and the J segment 4 bases; nucleotides outside the gene matches: 3. Per the germline V gene, CDR1 is MNHEY and CDR2 is SVGEGT. The CDR3 here is CASSYQRGVETQYL. In DNA form, the CDR3 reads TGTGCCAGCAGTTATCAGCGGGGGGTAGAGACCCAGTACCTC.

This rearrangement joins TRBV7-9 to TRBJ1-1; 10 bases match TRBD1. The CDR3 is made up of 12 amino acids. The junction had 2 bases not matched to a gene; V was cut back by 4 bases and J by 9 bases. The germline CDR1 and CDR2 sequences are SEHNR and FQNEAQ (reference sequence). CDR3 nucleotides: TGTGCCAGCAGCTGGGACAGGGGAAAAGCTTTCTTT. Translation gives CASSWDRGKAFF.

The rearrangement uses TRBV5-4 and TRBJ2-3, with 8 nucleotides matching TRBD1. With V trimmed by 4 bases and J by 4 bases, 8 bases remained unmatched. The CDR3 consists of 15 residues. Germline V lookup: CDR1 SGHNT, CDR2 YYREEE (reference sequence). The CDR3 reads CASSHFSTGADTQYF. The CDR3 coding sequence is TGTGCCAGCAGCCACTTTTCGACAGGGGCAGATACGCAGTATTTT.

V usage is TRBV7-9 and J usage is TRBJ2-7; D is unresolved. This CDR3 is 16 amino acids long. With 5 bases removed from V and 0 bases from J, the gap between germline ends came to 17 bases. The germline V gene has CDR1 SEHNR and CDR2 FQNEAQ (reference sequence). The CDR3: CASSPWPAEHSYEQYF. In nucleotides, the CDR3 is TGTGCCAGCAGCCCCTGGCCCGCCGAACACTCCTACGAGCAGTACTTC.